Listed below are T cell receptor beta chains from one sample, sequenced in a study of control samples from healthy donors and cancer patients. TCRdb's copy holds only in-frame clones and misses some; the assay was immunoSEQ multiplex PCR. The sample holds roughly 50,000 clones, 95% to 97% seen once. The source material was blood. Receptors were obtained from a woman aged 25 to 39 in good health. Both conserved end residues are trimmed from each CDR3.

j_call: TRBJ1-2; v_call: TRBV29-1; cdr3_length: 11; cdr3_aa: SAEGARDYGYT
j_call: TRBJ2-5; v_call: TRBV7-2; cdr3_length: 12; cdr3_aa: ASSLEWADETQY
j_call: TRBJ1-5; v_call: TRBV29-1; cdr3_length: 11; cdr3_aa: SVVTGGTQPQH
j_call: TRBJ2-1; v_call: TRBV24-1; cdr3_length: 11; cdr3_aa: ATSEEWGNEQF
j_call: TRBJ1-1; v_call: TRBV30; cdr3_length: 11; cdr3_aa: AWSVMGNTEAF
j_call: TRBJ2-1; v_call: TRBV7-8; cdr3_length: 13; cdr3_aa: ASSLSWQFYNEQF
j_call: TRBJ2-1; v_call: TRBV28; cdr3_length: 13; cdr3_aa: ASTPRASGRNEQF
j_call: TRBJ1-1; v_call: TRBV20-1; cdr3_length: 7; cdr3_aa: SDDTEAF
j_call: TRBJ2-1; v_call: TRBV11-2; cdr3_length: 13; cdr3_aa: ASSGTLRAYNEQF
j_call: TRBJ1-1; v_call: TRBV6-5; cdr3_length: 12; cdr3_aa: ASSRAPMNTEAF
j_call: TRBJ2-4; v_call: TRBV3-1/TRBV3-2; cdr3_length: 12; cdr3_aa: ASSQEAGGNIQY
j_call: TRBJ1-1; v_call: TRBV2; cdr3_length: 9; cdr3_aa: ASFDRLKAF
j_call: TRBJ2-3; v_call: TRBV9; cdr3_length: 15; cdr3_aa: ASSGAAGGLRTDTQY
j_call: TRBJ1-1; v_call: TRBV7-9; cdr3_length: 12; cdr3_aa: ASSSGGDSGEAF
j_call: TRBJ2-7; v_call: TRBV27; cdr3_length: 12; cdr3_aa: ASSLRGDSYEQY
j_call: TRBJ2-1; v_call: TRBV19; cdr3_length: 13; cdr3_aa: ASSILQGAHNEQF
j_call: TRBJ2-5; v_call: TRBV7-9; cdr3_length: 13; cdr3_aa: ASSLPREGQETQY
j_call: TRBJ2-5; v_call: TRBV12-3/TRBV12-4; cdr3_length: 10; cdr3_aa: ASSPPTGSQY
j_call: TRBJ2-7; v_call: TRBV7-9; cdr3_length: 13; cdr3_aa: ASSFSSGRTYEQY
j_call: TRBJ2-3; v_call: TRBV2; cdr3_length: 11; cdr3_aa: ASLGGWGTGQY
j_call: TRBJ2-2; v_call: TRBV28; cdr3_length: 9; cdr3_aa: ASSSYGELF
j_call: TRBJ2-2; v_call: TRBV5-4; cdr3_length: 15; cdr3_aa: ASSSAGTTSNTGELF
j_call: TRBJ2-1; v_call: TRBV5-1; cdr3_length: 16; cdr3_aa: ASSGGTSGSRSYNEQF
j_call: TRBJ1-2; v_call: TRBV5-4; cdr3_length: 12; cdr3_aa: ASSLVAGNYGYT
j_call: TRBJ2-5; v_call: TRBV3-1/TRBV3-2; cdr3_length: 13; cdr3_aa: ASSQGDRGLETQY
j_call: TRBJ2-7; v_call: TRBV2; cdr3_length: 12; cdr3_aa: ASSGYGTGREQY
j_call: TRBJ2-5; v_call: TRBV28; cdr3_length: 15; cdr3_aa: ASKSWSGLTFQETQY
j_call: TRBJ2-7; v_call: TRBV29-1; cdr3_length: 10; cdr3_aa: SVRTGEREQY
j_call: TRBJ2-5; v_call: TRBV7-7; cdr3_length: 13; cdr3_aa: ASSPAISLQETQY
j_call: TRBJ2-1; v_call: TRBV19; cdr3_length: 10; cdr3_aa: ASSDRTSGQF
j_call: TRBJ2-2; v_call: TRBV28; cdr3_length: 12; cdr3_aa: ASSATGATGELF
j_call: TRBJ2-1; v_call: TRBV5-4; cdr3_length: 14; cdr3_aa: ASSRRALAGYNEQF
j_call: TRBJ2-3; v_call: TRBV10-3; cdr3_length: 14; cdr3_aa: ATRTSGSSGTDTQY
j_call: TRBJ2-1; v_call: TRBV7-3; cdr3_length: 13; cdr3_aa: ASSLTRGAGNEQF
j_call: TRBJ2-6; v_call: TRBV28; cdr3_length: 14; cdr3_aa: ASSPPRGLGANVLT
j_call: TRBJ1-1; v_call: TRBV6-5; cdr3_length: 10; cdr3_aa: ASSRDRLEAF
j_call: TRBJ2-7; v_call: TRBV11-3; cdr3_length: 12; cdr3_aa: ASSGGPSSDEQY
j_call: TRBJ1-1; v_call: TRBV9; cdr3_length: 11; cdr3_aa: ASSGGQVPEAF
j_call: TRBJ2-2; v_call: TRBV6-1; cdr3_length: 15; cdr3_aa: ASSDGGRPANTGELF
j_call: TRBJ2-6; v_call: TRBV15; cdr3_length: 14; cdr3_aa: ATSRDRSSGANVLT
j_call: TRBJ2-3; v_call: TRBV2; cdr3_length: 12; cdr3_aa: ASSGGGSRDTQY
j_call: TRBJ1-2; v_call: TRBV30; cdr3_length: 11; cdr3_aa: AWSPIGLSGYT
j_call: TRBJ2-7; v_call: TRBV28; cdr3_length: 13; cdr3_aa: ASTHEGQGSYEQY
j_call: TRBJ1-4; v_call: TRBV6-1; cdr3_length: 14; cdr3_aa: ASSEFSGGTNEKLF
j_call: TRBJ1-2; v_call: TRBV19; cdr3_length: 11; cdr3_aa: ASSPDSDYGYT
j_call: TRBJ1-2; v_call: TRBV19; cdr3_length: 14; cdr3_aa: ASSIWYPGQDYGYT
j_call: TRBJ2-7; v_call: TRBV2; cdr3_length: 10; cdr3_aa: ASRADLPEQY
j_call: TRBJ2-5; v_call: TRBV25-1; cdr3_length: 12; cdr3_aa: ASSDWGTGETQY
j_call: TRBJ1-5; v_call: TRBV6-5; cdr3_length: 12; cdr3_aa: ASRQGSLNQPQH
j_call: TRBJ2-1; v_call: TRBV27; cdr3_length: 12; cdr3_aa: ASGRRSSYNEQF
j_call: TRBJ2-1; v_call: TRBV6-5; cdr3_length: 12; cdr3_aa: ASSRLAGHNEQF
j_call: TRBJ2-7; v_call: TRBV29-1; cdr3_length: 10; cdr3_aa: SVQYDGREQY
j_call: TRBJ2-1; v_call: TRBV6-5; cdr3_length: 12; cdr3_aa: ASSLGGSTNEQF
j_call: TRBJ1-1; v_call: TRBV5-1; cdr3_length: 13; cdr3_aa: ASSLDQGAGAEAF
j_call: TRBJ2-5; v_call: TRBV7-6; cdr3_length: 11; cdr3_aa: ASSEAGEETQY
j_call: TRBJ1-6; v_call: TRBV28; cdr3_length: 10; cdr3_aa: ASRSDRAPLH
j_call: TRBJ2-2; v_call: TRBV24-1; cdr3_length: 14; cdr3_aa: ATSDLGGGDTGELF